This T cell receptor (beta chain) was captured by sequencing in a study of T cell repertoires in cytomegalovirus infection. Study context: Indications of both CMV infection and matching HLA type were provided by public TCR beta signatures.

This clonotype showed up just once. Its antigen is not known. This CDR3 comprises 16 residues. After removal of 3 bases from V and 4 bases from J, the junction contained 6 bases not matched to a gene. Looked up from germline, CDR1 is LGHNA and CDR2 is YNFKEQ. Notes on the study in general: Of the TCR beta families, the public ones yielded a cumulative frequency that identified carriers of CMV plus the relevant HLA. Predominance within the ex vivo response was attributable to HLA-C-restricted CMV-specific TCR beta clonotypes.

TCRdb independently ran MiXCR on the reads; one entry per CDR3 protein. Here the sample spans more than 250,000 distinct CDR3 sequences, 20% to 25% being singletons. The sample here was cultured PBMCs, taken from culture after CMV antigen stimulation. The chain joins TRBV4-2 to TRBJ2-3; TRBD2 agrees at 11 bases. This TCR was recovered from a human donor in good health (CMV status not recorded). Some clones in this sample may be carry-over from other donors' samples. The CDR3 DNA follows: TGTGCCAGCAGCCAGATAGCGGGAGGGGGGCCAGATACGCAGTATTTT. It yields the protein CASSQIAGGGPDTQYF.